What follows are 9 T cell receptor beta chains derived from one specimen sequenced in a study of control samples from healthy donors and cancer patients. The protocol was immunoSEQ multiplex PCR, while the TCRdb copy is restricted to in-frame clones and leaves out a portion. The table includes about 150,000 clones, approximately 90% detected once. Sequenced sample: blood. These receptors originate from a woman under 40 in good health.

This sequence joins TRBV5-1 and TRBJ1-5; no clear D. V was trimmed by 3 bases and J by 12 bases, leaving 10 bases between them. Germline CDR1 is SGHRS and CDR2 is YFSETQ. CDR3 length equals 11 residues. The DNA of the CDR3 is TGCGCCAGCAGCTCCGGCAGACTCCAGCATTTT. Protein: CASSSGRLQHF.

The chain couples TRBV4-1 to TRBJ2-7, with TRBD2 matching 7 bases. The germline V gene encodes CDR1 MGHRA and CDR2 YSYEKL. The junction had 9 bases not matched to a gene; V was cut back by 1 base and J by 0 bases. This CDR3 contains 17 residues. The CDR3 DNA follows: TGCGCCAGCAGCCAAGTCGTGAGCACTAGCGACTCCTACGAGCAGTACTTC. Protein sequence: CASSQVVSTSDSYEQYF.

V is TRBV4-1 and J is TRBJ1-5; no definite D call. The CDR3 loop spans 13 amino acids. CDR1 and CDR2 (germline): MGHRA, YSYEKL. The V gene lost 3 bases and the J gene lost 5 bases, with 8 bases spanning the gap. CDR3 DNA sequence: TGCGCCAGCAGCCAGGACCTATATCAGCCCCAGCATTTT. Encoded protein: CASSQDLYQPQHF.

This rearrangement joins TRBV30 to TRBJ2-7; no definite D call. CDR3 length equals 13 residues. Germline V gives CDR1 GTSNPN, CDR2 SVGIG (reference sequence). With 2 bases removed from V and 2 bases from J, the gap between germline ends came to 10 bases. CDR3 loop: CAWSSTLPYEQYF. The CDR3 nucleotides read TGTGCCTGGAGTTCGACTCTTCCCTACGAGCAGTACTTC.

The genes are TRBV3-1 (or the pseudogene TRBV3-2) and TRBJ2-5, with TRBD2 matching 13 bases. Germline V gene data show CDR1 as LGHDT and CDR2 as YNNKEL (reference sequence). The CDR3 covers 23 residues. After removal of 0 bases from V and 7 bases from J, the junction contained 26 bases not matched to a gene. The CDR3 reads CASSQDRNWGRGIGLAGVGTQYF. The CDR3 nucleotides read TGTGCCAGCAGCCAAGACCGAAACTGGGGCCGCGGAATTGGACTAGCGGGAGTGGGGACCCAGTACTTC.

This rearrangement joins TRBV5-4 to TRBJ1-6; D is unclear. V was cut by 2 bases and J by 7 bases, with 10 bases left in between. Germline CDR1 reads SGHNT; CDR2 reads YYREEE (reference sequence). The CDR3 extends over 14 amino acids. CDR3 bases: TGTGCCAGCAGCTTTGGCATAACAAATTCACCCCTCCACTTT. Its translation: CASSFGITNSPLHF.

The chain carries TRBV11-2 and TRBJ1-1; no clear D gene. The V gene lost 1 base and the J gene lost 1 base, with 7 bases spanning the gap. Germline CDR1 and CDR2: SGHAT and FQNNGV. There are 14 residues in the CDR3. In DNA, the CDR3 is TGTGCCAGCAGCTTAGTGTTGGGGAACACTGAAGCTTTCTTT. It yields the protein CASSLVLGNTEAFF.

This chain uses TRBV4-2 with TRBJ2-7; TRBD1 matches 9 bases. The V segment lost 0 bases and the J segment 0 bases; nucleotides outside the gene matches: 3. Germline lookup yields CDR1 LGHNA and CDR2 YNFKEQ. The CDR3 is 16 residues long. This CDR3 is CASSQDQQGASYEQYF. The CDR3 coding sequence is TGTGCCAGCAGCCAAGATCAACAGGGGGCCTCCTACGAGCAGTACTTC.

V gene TRBV7-9 combines with J gene TRBJ2-7; 9 bases are a match to TRBD2. The V and J ends lost 4 bases and 7 bases, in that order; junction bases with no gene match: 5. This CDR3 has 13 residues. In germline, CDR1 is SEHNR, CDR2 FQNEAQ (reference sequence). CDR3 sequence reads: CASSSLAGDEQYF. CDR3 in DNA: TGTGCCAGCAGCTCTTTAGCGGGAGATGAGCAGTACTTC.